This record covers a single TCR beta chain. The data were taken from a study of blood T cell repertoires in COVID-19. Study-level background: The analysed material was cDNA or gDNA that came from T cells, B-cell-depleted T cells, or PBMCs.

As processed by the authors: Nucleated cell counts were estimated from reference gene primer amplification. The data were produced by immunoSEQ multiplex PCR, yet TCRdb's version contains in-frame clones alone and is incomplete. The DNA gave D and trimming, while V, J and clone size come from that table. The profile covers hundreds of thousands of clones, with about 88% appearing a single time and 2.5% to 3% taken by the ten largest. The J segment lost 7 bases and the V segment lost 6 bases, leaving 15 bases of the junction unmatched. Germline V gene data show CDR1 as KGHSH and CDR2 as LQKENI. This CDR3 spans 16 amino acids. The participants were between roughly 18 and 100 years old and came from some 23 US areas. Assignment of participants to cohorts was predicated upon participant-reported clinical history.

The rearrangement joins TRBV18 to TRBJ1-2, with TRBD1 matching over 9 bases. The sequencing input was PBMCs or T cells enriched from blood (not recorded which). The sequence derives from a woman in her 50s who had recovered from COVID-19. The chain's CDR3 is CASSLYPGQGYRGYTF. The CDR3 DNA reads TGTGCCAGCTCGCTCTACCCGGGACAGGGATATCGTGGCTACACCTTC.